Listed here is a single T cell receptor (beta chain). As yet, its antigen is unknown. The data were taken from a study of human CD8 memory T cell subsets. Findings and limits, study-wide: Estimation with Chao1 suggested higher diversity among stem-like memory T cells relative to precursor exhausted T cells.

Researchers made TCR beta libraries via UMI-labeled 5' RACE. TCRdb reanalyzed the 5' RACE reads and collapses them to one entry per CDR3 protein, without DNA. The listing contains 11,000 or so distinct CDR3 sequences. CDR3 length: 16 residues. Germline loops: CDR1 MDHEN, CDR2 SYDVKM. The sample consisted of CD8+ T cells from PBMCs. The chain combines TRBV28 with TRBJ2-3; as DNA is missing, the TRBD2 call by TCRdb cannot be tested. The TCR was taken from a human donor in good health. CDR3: CASSSPGTSGSDTQYF.